This T cell receptor beta chain was captured by sequencing in a study of T cell responses to AZD1222 COVID-19 vaccine. Here immunoSEQ multiplex PCR was the method, and the copy in TCRdb shows in-frame clones only, minus some. The repertoire holds approximately 72,000 clones, with nearly 90% as singletons. The germline CDR1 and CDR2 sequences are MNHEY and SVGAGI. V lost 6 bases, J lost 7 bases, and 1 base stayed unmatched. The CDR3 loop spans 12 amino acids. This clone was seen just once. Its matching antigen is unknown. Broader study findings: AZD1222 recipients seropositive at baseline numbered only five to seven.

Source: peripheral blood, taken 28 days after the second AZD1222 dose. This sequence originates from an adult who received the AZD1222 COVID-19 vaccine. The chain links TRBV6-5 to TRBJ1-4; TRBD1 matches 8 bases. DNA for the CDR3: TGTGCCAGCAGACAGGGGGGTGAAAAACTGTTTTTT. It yields the protein CASRQGGEKLFF.